This T cell receptor (beta chain) appears in the sequencing data of a study of T cell responses to AZD1222 COVID-19 vaccine. With regard to this clone: What it binds is not known.

This CDR3 is built from 15 residues. The germline gives CDR1 SGDLS, CDR2 YYNGEE. V was shortened by 4 bases and J by 8 bases, with 21 bases between the two germline ends. The study's findings and limits: Donors were mostly white British, more females; clonal diversity possibly underestimated.

The table came from immunoSEQ multiplex PCR; TCRdb's copy has only in-frame clones and leaves some out. The sample includes about 110,000 clones, under 95% of them seen just once. The chain combines TRBV9 with TRBJ1-2; tentative D call: TRBD1 (6 bases). The source of this sequence is an adult in good health. The specimen comprised peripheral blood, sampled on day 0 of AZD1222 vaccination. CDR3 bases: TGTGCCAGCAGCAACCGACAGGTCAGGCTCGAAGGCTACACCTTC. It encodes CASSNRQVRLEGYTF. The complete variable domain, with remaining parts taken from reference TRBV9 and TRBJ1-2, reads DSGVTQTPKHLITATGQRVTLRCSPRSGDLSVYWYQQSLDQGLQFLIQYYNGEERAKGNILERFSAQQFPDLHSELNLSSLELGDSALYFCASSNRQVRLEGYTFGSGTRLTVV.